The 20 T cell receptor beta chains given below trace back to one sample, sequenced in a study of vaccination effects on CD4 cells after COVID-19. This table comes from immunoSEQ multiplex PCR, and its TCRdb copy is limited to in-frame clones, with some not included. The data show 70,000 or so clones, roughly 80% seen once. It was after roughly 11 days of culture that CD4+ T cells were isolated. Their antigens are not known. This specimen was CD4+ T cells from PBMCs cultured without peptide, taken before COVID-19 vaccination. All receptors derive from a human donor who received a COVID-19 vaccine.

The CDR3 DNA follows: TGCAGCGTTAGGGGACTAGCGGGGCCCTACAATGAGCAGTTCTTC. Translated: CSVRGLAGPYNEQFF. This sequence joins TRBV29-1 and TRBJ2-1; 13 bases are shared with TRBD2. Losses at the gene ends were 5 bases for V and 2 bases for J; bases not matched to a gene: 3. Per germline, CDR1 SQVTM and CDR2 ANQGSEA. The CDR3 contains 15 residues.

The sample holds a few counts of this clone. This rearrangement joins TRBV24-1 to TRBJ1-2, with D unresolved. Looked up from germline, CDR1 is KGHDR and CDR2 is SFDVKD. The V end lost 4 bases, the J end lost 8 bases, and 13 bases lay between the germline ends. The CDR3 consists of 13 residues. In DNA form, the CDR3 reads TGTGCCACCAGTGACCGTGGCTCGTCAGGCTACACCTTC. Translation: CATSDRGSSGYTF.

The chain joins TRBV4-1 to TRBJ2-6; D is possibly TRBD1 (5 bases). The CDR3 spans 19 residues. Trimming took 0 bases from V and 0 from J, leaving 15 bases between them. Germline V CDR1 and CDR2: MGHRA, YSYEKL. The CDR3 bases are TGCGCCAGCAGCCAAGATCCGGGCAGGGTATACTCTGGGGCCAACGTCCTGACTTTC. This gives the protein CASSQDPGRVYSGANVLTF.

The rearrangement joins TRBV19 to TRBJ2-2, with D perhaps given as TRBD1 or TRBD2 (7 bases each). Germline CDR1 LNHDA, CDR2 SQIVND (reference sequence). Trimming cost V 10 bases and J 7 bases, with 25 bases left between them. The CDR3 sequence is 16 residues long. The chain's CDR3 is CATAGLGRGLGGELFF. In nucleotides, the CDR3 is TGTGCCACCGCCGGGCTAGGGAGGGGGCTTGGCGGGGAGCTGTTTTTT.

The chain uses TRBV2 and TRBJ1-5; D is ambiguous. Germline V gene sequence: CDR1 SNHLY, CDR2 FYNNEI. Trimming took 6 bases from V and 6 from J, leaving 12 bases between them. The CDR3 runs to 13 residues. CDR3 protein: CASSQDGGQPQHF. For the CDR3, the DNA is TGTGCCAGCAGCCAAGACGGTGGTCAGCCCCAGCATTTT.

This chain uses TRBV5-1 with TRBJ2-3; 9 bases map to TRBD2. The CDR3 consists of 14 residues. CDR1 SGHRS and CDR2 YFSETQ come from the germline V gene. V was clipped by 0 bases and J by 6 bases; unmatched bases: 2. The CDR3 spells CASSLGTSGDTQYF. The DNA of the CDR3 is TGCGCCAGCAGCTTGGGTACTAGCGGGGATACGCAGTATTTT.

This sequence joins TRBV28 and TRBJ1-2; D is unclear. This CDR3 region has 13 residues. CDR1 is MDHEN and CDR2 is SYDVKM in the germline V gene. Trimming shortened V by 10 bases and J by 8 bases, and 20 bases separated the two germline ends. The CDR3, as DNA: TGTGCCATAGGACGTTCGTGGGATCTGGGCTACACCTTC. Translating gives CAIGRSWDLGYTF.

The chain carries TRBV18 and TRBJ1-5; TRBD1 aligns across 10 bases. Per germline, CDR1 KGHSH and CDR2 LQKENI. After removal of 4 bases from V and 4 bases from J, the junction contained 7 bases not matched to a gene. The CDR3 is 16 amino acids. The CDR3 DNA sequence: TGTGCCAGCTCACAAACGACAGGGGGCAGGAATCAGCCCCAGCATTTT. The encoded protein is CASSQTTGGRNQPQHF.

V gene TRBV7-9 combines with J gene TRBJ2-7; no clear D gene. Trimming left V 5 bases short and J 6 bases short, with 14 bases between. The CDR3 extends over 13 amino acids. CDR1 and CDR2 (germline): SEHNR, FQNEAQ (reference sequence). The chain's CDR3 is CASSLTTVSEQYV. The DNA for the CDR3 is TGTGCCAGCAGCCTGACGACCGTGAGCGAGCAGTACGTC.

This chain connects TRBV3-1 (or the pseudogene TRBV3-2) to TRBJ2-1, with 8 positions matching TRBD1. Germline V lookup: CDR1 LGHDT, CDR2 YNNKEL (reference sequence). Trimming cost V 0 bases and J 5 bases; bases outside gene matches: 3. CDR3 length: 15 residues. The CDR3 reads CASSQDGQGNNEQFF. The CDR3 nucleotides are TGTGCCAGCAGCCAAGACGGACAGGGAAACAATGAGCAGTTCTTC.

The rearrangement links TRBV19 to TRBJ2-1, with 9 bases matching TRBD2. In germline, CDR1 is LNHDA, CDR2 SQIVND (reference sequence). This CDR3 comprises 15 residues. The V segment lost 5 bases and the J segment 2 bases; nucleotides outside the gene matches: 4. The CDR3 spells CASSLLAGAYNEQFF. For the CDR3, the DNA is TGTGCCAGTAGTTTATTAGCGGGGGCCTACAATGAGCAGTTCTTC.

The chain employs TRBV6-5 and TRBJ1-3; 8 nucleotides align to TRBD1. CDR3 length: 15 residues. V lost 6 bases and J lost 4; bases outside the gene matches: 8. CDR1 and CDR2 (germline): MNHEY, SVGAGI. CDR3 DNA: TGTGCCAGCAGAACAGGACAGGGTACAGGAAACACCATATATTTT. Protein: CASRTGQGTGNTIYF.

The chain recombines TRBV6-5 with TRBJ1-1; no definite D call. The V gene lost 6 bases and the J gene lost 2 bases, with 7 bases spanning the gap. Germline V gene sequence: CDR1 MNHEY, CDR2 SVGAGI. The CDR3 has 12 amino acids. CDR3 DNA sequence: TGTGCCAGCAGACGCCTAAACACTGAAGCTTTCTTT. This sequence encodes CASRRLNTEAFF.

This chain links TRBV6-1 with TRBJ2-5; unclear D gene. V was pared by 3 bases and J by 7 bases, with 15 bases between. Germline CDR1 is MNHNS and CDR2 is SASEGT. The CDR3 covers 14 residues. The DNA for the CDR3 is TGTGCCAGCAGTGAGCAGTATTGGGAAGGGACCCAGTACTTC. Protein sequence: CASSEQYWEGTQYF.

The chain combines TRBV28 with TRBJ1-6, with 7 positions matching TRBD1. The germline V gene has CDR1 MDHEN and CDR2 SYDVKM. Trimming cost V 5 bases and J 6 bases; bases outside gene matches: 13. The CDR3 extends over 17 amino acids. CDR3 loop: CASSPPGTEIFNSPLHF. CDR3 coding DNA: TGTGCCAGCAGTCCCCCGGGGACAGAGATATTTAATTCACCCCTCCACTTT.

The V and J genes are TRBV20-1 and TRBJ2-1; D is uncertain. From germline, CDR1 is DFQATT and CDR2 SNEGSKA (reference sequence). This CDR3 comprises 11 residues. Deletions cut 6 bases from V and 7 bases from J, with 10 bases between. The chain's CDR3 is CSARALNEQFF. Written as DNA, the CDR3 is TGCAGTGCCCGGGCGTTAAATGAGCAGTTCTTC.

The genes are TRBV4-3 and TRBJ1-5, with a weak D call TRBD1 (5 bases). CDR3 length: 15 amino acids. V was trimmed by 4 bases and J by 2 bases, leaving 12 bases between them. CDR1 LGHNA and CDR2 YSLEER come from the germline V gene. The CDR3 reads CASSLHRGGNQPQHF. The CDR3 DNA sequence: TGCGCCAGCAGCCTTCACCGGGGGGGCAATCAGCCCCAGCATTTT.

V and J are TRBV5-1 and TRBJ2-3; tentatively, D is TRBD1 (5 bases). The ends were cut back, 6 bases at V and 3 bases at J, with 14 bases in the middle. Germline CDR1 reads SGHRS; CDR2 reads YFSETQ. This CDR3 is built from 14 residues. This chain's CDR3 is CASNGALATDTQYF. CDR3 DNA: TGCGCCAGCAATGGGGCGCTGGCGACAGATACGCAGTATTTT.

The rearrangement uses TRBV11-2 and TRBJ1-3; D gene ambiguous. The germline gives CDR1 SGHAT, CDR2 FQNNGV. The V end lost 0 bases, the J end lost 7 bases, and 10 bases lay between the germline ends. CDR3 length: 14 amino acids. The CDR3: CASSLDGFWNTIYF. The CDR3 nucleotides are TGTGCCAGCAGCTTAGACGGCTTTTGGAACACCATATATTTT. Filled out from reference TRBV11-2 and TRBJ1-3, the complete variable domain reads EAGVAQSPRYKIIEKRQSVAFWCNPISGHATLYWYQQILGQGPKLLIQFQNNGVVDDSQLPKDRFSAERLKGVDSTLKIQPAKLEDSAVYLCASSLDGFWNTIYFGEGSWLTVV.

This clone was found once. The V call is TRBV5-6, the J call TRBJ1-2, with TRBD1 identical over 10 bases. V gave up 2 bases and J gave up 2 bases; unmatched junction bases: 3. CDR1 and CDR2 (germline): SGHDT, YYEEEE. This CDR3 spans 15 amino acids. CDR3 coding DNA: TGTGCCAGCAGCTTTAGGACAGGGGGAAACTATGGCTACACCTTC. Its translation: CASSFRTGGNYGYTF.